These 20 T cell receptor beta chains were sequenced from one sample in a study of immune heterogeneity within non-small cell lung tumors. TCR beta CDR3 was amplified by multiplex PCR using 32 V and 13 J primers. TCRdb re-analysed the multiplex PCR reads in MiXCR, keeping a single row per CDR3 protein. In the table there are approximately 11,000 distinct CDR3 sequences, 25% to 35% of which are singletons. Template material comprised bulk tumor genomic DNA at 550 to 650 ng per sample. Primary tumors were biopsied several times each, far apart, intraoperatively. Patients had untreated, newly diagnosed non-small cell lung cancer and underwent curative surgery. Sequenced input: lung tumor tissue. These receptors all come from an older woman with non-small cell lung cancer.

Judged by abundance, this clonotype is medium-sized. The J gene is TRBJ2-2, the V gene TRBV12-3 or TRBV12-4; D is undetermined. The CDR3 loop spans 11 amino acids. The ends were cut back, 2 bases at V and 6 bases at J, with 1 base in the middle. CDR3 DNA sequence: TGTGCCAGCAGTTTACCCGGGGAGCTGTTTTTT. This sequence encodes CASSLPGELFF.

By proportion, this clonotype is medium-sized. This sequence joins TRBV6-1 and TRBJ1-4; no clear D. Trimming removed 4 bases from V and 5 bases from J, with 8 bases in between. The CDR3 loop spans 13 amino acids. Germline loops: CDR1 MNHNS, CDR2 SASEGT. The CDR3 DNA is TGTGCCAGCAGTGTTTTCCAAAATGAAAAACTGTTTTTT. Translated: CASSVFQNEKLFF.

This chain uses TRBV9 with TRBJ1-6; D is unclear. The CDR3 extends over 14 amino acids. Trimming pared 1 base from V and 6 bases from J, leaving 8 bases between. Germline loops: CDR1 SGDLS, CDR2 YYNGEE. CDR3 region: CASSVRAFNSPLHF. For the CDR3, the DNA is TGTGCCAGCAGCGTAAGGGCCTTTAATTCACCCCTCCACTTT.

This clonotype was detected ten times or more. V and J are TRBV9 and TRBJ2-1, with TRBD2 matching 7 bases. The germline gives CDR1 SGDLS, CDR2 YYNGEE. V lost 1 base, J lost 1 base, and 8 bases stayed unmatched. CDR3 length: 17 amino acids. CDR3 residues: CASSVLSSGGSYNEQFF. CDR3 bases: TGTGCCAGCAGCGTACTTTCCTCGGGAGGTTCCTACAATGAGCAGTTCTTC.

This clonotype was recorded many times. This chain links TRBV18 with TRBJ2-1; 9 bases are shared with TRBD1. With V trimmed by 6 bases and J by 2 bases, 5 bases remained unmatched. The germline gives CDR1 KGHSH, CDR2 LQKENI. This CDR3 spans 15 amino acids. CDR3 residues: CASSTGTGTYNEQFF. CDR3 sequence (DNA): TGTGCCAGCTCCACCGGGACAGGGACCTACAATGAGCAGTTCTTC.

This clonotype was found a few times. V and J are TRBV11-3 and TRBJ2-2; no firm D call. The CDR3 consists of 13 residues. CDR1 is SGHNT and CDR2 is YENEEA in the germline V gene. Trimming removed 6 bases at V and 3 bases at J, with 8 bases between. In DNA form, the CDR3 reads TGTGCCAGCAGTCAGAGATACACCGGGGAGCTGTTTTTT. Its translation is CASSQRYTGELFF.

By share, this clonotype ranks as medium-sized. The CDR3 region is CASSAGGSYNEQFF. For the CDR3, the DNA is TGTGCCAGCAGTGCTGGGGGGTCCTACAATGAGCAGTTCTTC. The V call is TRBV6-1, the J call TRBJ2-1; the D gene is possibly TRBD2 (6 bases). CDR1 is MNHNS, CDR2 SASEGT, per germline. This CDR3 has 14 residues. V was cut by 4 bases and J by 1 base, with 8 bases left in between.

This clonotype was seen a handful of times. This chain joins TRBV24-1 and TRBJ2-4, with D hard to call. Germline lookup yields CDR1 KGHDR and CDR2 SFDVKD. With 10 bases removed from V and 5 bases from J, the gap between germline ends came to 8 bases. There are 11 residues in the CDR3. The CDR3 bases are TGTGCCACGTCGGCGGAAAACATTCAGTACTTC. Its protein is CATSAENIQYF.

This clonotype was seen at least ten times. The chain uses TRBV20-1 and TRBJ2-7, with no clear D. This CDR3 has 12 residues. V was trimmed by 3 bases and J by 0 bases, leaving 6 bases between them. CDR1 and CDR2 (germline): DFQATT, SNEGSKA (reference sequence). Here the CDR3 reads CSAREASYEQYF. The CDR3 DNA follows: TGCAGTGCTAGGGAAGCCTCCTACGAGCAGTACTTC.

This clonotype rates as medium-sized. This chain joins TRBV19 and TRBJ2-7, with D perhaps given as TRBD1 or TRBD2 (5 bases each). There are 15 residues in the CDR3. V was pared by 5 bases and J by 2 bases, with 16 bases between. Germline CDR1 reads LNHDA; CDR2 reads SQIVND (reference sequence). CDR3 sequence (DNA): TGTGCCAGTAGTCCCCAGGGAAGGACTCCCTACGAGCAGTACTTC. As protein: CASSPQGRTPYEQYF.

The chain combines TRBV9 with TRBJ2-1; D remains ambiguous. The CDR3 runs to 16 residues. In germline, CDR1 is SGDLS, CDR2 YYNGEE. Trimming took 0 bases from V and 0 from J, leaving 10 bases between them. The CDR3 here is CASSVATTSSYNEQFF. The DNA of the CDR3 is TGTGCCAGCAGCGTAGCTACCACGAGCTCCTACAATGAGCAGTTCTTC.

Comment on this clonotype: Given a much more abundant clone one base away, this may be a read error. The chain recombines TRBV2 with TRBJ2-7; TRBD1 or TRBD2 may be the D gene (6 bases each). The germline CDR1 and CDR2 sequences are SNHLY and FYNNEI. The CDR3 is made up of 15 amino acids. CDR3 region: CASRPGRGHLYEHYF. CDR3 sequence (DNA): TGTGCCAGCCGTCCGGGACGGGGGCACCTCTACGAGCATTACTTC.

The chain couples TRBV11-2 to TRBJ2-1; perhaps TRBD2 as D (6 bases). This CDR3 comprises 15 residues. CDR1 is SGHAT, CDR2 FQNNGV, per germline. V was trimmed by 0 bases and J by 5 bases, leaving 11 bases between them. DNA for the CDR3: TGTGCCAGCAGCTTAGAGGCGGGATTCAACAATGAGCAGTTCTTC. Encoded protein: CASSLEAGFNNEQFF. The full variable domain, in which reference TRBV11-2 and TRBJ2-1 provide the parts outside the CDR3, is EAGVAQSPRYKIIEKRQSVAFWCNPISGHATLYWYQQILGQGPKLLIQFQNNGVVDDSQLPKDRFSAERLKGVDSTLKIQPAKLEDSAVYLCASSLEAGFNNEQFFGPGTRLTVL.

The table lists this clonotype with many counts. The chain recombines TRBV5-8 with TRBJ1-6; D ambiguous. With 5 bases removed from V and 10 bases from J, the gap between germline ends came to 10 bases. CDR1 is SGHTS and CDR2 is YDEGEE in the germline V gene. There are 12 residues in the CDR3. DNA for the CDR3: TGTGCCAGCAGACGGGCCACCTCACCCCTCCACTTT. This sequence encodes CASRRATSPLHF.

Points on this clonotype: A clone one base away is much larger, so this may be a read error. The chain couples TRBV11-2 to TRBJ2-7; the D gene is possibly TRBD1 (6 bases). Germline V lookup: CDR1 SGHAT, CDR2 FQNNGV. The CDR3 is made up of 13 amino acids. CDR3 sequence (DNA): TGTGCCATCAGCATTGACAGGTTTCGAGAGCAGTACTTC. Encoded protein: CAISIDRFREQYF.

Comment on this clonotype: A read error may explain this, as a much larger clone is one base away. CDR3 DNA sequence: TGCAGCATCACGGGACAGCCCGGTCAGCCCCAGCATTTT. This sequence encodes CSITGQPGQPQHF. V and J are TRBV29-1 and TRBJ1-5; 7 bases agree with TRBD1. The CDR3 extends over 13 amino acids. Unmatched junction bases numbered 10, after V lost 8 bases and J lost 6 bases. Per the germline V gene, CDR1 is SQVTM and CDR2 is ANQGSEA.

As for this clonotype: The CDR3 ends on some other residue instead of the conserved phenylalanine or tryptophan, so this is likely a read error. No DNA is shown, since the ends of the CDR3 on it are uncertain; the CDR3 is the one TCRdb lists. V gene TRBV27 combines with J gene TRBJ2-3; the table calls TRBD1, which could not be checked here. Including both end residues, the CDR3 is 17 amino acids long. In germline, CDR1 is MNHEY, CDR2 SMNVEV (reference sequence). CDR3 region: CASMISIGTGYEQYFGP.

On this clonotype: Likely a read error: the CDR3 ends without its conserved phenylalanine or tryptophan. It is unclear where the CDR3 begins or ends on the DNA, so no DNA is shown, and the CDR3 is as TCRdb lists it. The rearrangement links TRBV20-1 to TRBJ2-3; the table's D call TRBD1 went unverified against the DNA. Germline CDR1 reads DFQATT; CDR2 reads SNEGSKA (reference sequence). Counting both end residues, the CDR3 totals 15 amino acids. CDR3: CGAPDRVSYEQYFGP.

A word on this clonotype: One end of the junction does not line up with germline, which may come from a read error. J is TRBJ1-5 and V is TRBV12-3 or TRBV12-4; no reliable D call. The CDR3 is 12 amino acids. CDR3 in amino acids: CGSSLLGTLEHF. DNA of the CDR3: TGTGGCAGCAGTCTATTGGGAACCTTGGAGCATTTT.

The V call is TRBV30, the J call TRBJ2-7; TRBD1 agrees at 8 bases. The V gene end was trimmed by 1 base and the J gene end by 2 bases; junction bases not matched to a gene: 7. The germline gives CDR1 GTSNPN, CDR2 SVGIG (reference sequence). This CDR3 contains 15 residues. The CDR3: CAWSGRQGSTYEQYF. CDR3 in DNA: TGTGCCTGGAGTGGAAGACAGGGGTCGACCTACGAGCAGTACTTC.